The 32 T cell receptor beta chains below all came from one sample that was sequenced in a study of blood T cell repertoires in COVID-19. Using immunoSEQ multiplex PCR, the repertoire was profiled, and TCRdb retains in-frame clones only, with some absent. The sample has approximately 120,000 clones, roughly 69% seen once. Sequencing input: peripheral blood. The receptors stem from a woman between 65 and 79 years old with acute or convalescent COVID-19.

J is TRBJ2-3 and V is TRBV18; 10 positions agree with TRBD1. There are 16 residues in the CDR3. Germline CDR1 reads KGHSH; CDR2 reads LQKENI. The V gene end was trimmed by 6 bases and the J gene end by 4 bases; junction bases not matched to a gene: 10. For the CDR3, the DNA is TGTGCCAGCTCCACCGCACTTGGACAGGGGGCAGATACGCAGTATTTT. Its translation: CASSTALGQGADTQYF.

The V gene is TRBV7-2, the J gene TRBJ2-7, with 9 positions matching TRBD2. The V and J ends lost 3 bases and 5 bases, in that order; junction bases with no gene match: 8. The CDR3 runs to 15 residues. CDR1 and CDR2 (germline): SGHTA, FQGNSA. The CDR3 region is CASSFMAGGPHEQYF. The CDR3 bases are TGTGCCAGCAGCTTCATGGCGGGGGGGCCCCACGAGCAGTACTTC. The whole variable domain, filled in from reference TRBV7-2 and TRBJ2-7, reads GAGVSQSPSNKVTEKGKDVELRCDPISGHTALYWYRQSLGQGLEFLIYFQGNSAPDKSGLPSDRFSAERTGGSVSTLTIQRTQQEDSAVYLCASSFMAGGPHEQYFGPGTRLTVT.

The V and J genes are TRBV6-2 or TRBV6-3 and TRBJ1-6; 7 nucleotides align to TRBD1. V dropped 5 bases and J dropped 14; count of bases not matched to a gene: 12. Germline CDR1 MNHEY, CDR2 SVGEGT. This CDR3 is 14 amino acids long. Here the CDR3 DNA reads TGTGCCAGCAGTCCCACAGGGGCGGAATTCACCCTCCACTTT. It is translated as CASSPTGAEFTLHF.

Here the CDR3 DNA reads TGTGCCAGCAGCCCGGGAAGCTCCTACAATGAGCAGTTCTTC. Translated, it gives CASSPGSSYNEQFF. The chain joins TRBV7-3 to TRBJ2-1, with D possibly matching TRBD2 (5 bases). The germline V and J ends were trimmed by 5 bases and 0 bases, with 8 bases remaining between them. The CDR3 runs to 14 residues. Germline values: CDR1 SGHTA, CDR2 FQGTGA. Together with reference TRBV7-3 and TRBJ2-1, the CDR3 gives the full variable domain: GAGVSQTPSNKVTEKGKYVELRCDPISGHTALYWYRQSLGQGPEFLIYFQGTGAADDSGLPNDRFFAVRPEGSVSTLKIQRTERGDSAVYLCASSPGSSYNEQFFGPGTRLTVL.

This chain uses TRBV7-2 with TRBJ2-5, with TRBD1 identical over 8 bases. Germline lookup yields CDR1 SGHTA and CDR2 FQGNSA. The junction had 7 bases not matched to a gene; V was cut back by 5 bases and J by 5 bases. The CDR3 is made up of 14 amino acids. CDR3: CASSQDRGWETQYF. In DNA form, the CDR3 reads TGTGCCAGCAGCCAAGACAGGGGATGGGAGACCCAGTACTTC.

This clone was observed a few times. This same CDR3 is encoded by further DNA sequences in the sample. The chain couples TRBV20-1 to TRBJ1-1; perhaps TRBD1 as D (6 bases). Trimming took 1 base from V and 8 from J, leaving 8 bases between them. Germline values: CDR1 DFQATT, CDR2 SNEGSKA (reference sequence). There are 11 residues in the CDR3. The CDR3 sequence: CSARVQGEAFF. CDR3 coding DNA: TGCAGTGCTAGAGTACAGGGAGAAGCTTTCTTT.

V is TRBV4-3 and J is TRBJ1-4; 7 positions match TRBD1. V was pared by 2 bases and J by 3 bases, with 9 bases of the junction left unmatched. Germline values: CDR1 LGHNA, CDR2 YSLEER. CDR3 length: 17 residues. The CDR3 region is CASSQRAGGRPNEKLFF. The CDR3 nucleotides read TGCGCCAGCAGCCAAAGGGCAGGGGGTAGGCCTAATGAAAAACTGTTTTTT.

CDR3 sequence: CASSTGASIAKNIQYF. The CDR3 coding sequence is TGTGCCAGCAGCACAGGGGCCAGCATAGCCAAAAACATTCAGTACTTC. V usage is TRBV2 and J usage is TRBJ2-4, with 7 bases lining up with TRBD1. This CDR3 spans 16 amino acids. The J segment lost 0 bases and the V segment lost 6 bases, leaving 8 bases of the junction unmatched. Germline CDR1 reads SNHLY; CDR2 reads FYNNEI.

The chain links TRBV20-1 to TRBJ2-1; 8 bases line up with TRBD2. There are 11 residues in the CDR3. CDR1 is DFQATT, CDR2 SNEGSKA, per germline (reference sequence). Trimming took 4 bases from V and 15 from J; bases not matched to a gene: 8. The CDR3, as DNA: TGCAGTGCTATCTGGACTAGCCTCGCGTTCTTC. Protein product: CSAIWTSLAFF.

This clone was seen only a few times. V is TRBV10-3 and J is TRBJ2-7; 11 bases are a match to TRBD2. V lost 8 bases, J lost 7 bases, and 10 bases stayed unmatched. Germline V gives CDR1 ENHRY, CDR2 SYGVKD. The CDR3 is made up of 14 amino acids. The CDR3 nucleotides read TGTGCCATCGGGACTAGCGGCGGAACCGGGGAGCAGTACTTC. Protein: CAIGTSGGTGEQYF.

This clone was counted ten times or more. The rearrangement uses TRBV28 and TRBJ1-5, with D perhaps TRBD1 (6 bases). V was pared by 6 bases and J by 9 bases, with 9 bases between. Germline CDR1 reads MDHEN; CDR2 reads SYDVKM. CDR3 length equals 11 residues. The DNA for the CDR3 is TGTGCCAGCAGCTCCAGGGGGCCCCAGCATTTT. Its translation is CASSSRGPQHF.

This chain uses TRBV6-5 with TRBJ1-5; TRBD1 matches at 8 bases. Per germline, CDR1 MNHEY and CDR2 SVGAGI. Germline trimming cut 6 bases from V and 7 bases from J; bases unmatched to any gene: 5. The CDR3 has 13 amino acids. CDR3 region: CASRLTGGQPQHF. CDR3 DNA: TGTGCCAGCAGACTAACAGGGGGGCAGCCCCAGCATTTT.

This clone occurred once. The CDR3 nucleotides read TGTGCCAGCAGCCTATTCAAGGGACTCAATGAAAAACTGTTTTTT. Its protein is CASSLFKGLNEKLFF. The gene calls are TRBV7-8 and TRBJ1-4, with a possible D match to TRBD1 (5 bases). The CDR3 runs to 15 residues. Trimming cost V 5 bases and J 5 bases, with 15 bases left between them. Germline lookup yields CDR1 SGHVS and CDR2 FQNEAQ.

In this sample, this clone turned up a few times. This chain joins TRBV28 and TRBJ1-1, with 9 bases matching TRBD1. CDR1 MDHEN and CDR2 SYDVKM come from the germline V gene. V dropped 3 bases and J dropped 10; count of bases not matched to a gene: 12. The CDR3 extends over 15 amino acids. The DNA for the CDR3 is TGTGCCAGCAGTTTGTTCTACCGGGACAGGGAAGGAGCTTTCTTT. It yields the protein CASSLFYRDREGAFF.

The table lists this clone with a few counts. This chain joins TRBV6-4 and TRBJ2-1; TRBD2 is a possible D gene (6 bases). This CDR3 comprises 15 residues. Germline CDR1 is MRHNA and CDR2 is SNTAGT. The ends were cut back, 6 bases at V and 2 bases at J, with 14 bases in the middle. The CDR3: CASSSLANPYNEQFF. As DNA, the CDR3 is TGTGCCAGCAGCTCCCTAGCGAATCCCTACAATGAGCAGTTCTTC.

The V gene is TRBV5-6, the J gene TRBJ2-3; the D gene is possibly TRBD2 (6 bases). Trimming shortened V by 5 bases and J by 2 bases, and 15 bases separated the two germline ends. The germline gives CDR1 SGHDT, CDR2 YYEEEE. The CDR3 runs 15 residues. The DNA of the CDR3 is TGTGCCAGCAGTCACCGACTAGGCCACACAGATACGCAGTATTTT. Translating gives CASSHRLGHTDTQYF.

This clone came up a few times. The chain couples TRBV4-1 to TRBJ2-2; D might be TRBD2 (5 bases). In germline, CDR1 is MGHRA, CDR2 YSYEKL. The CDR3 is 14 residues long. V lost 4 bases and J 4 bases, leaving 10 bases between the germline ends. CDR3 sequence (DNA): TGCGCCAGCAGCCGGACGGCGGGCACCGGGGAGCTGTTTTTT. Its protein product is CASSRTAGTGELFF.

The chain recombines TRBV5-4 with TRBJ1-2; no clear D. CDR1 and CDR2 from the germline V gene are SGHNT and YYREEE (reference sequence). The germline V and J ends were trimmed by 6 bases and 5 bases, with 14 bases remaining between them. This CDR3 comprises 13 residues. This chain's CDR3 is CASNNWGVYGYTF. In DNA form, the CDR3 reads TGTGCCAGCAACAACTGGGGAGTTTATGGCTACACCTTC.

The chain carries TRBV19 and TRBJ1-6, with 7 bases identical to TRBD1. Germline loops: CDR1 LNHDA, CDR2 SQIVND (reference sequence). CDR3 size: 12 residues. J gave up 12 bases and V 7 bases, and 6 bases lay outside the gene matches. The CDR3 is CASNRQGGPLHF. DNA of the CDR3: TGTGCCAGTAACCGACAGGGTGGACCCCTCCACTTT. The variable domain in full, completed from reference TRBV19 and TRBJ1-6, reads DGGITQSPKYLFRKEGQNVTLSCEQNLNHDAMYWYRQDPGQGLRLIYYSQIVNDFQKGDIAEGYSVSREKKESFPLTVTSAQKNPTAFYLCASNRQGGPLHFGNGTRLTVT.

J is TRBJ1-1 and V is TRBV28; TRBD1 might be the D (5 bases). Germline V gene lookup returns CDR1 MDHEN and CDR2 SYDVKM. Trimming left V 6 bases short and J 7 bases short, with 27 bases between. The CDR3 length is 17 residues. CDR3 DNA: TGTGCCAGCAGGCTTTCCCCCTTTCGACAGATAACCAGTGAAGCTTTCTTT. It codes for CASRLSPFRQITSEAFF.

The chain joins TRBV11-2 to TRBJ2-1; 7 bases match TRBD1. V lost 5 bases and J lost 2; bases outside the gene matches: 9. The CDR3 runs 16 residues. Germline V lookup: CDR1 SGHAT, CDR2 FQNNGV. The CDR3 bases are TGTGCCAGCAGCAGAGACAGGGTTTCCCCCTACAATGAGCAGTTCTTC. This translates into CASSRDRVSPYNEQFF.

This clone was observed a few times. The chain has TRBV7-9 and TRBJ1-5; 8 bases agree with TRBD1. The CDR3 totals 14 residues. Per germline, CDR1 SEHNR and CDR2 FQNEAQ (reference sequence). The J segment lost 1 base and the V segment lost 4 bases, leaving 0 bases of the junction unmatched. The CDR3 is CASSWTGSNQPQHF. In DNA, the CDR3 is TGTGCCAGCAGCTGGACAGGGAGCAATCAGCCCCAGCATTTT.

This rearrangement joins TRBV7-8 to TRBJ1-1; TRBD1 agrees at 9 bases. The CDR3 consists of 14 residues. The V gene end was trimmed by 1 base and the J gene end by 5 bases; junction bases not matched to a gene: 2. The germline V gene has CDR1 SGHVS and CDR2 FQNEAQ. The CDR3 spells CASSLGTGVTEAFF. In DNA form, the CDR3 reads TGTGCCAGCAGCTTAGGGACAGGGGTAACTGAAGCTTTCTTT. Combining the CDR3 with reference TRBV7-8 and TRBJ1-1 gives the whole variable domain GAGVSQSPRYKVAKRGQDVALRCDPISGHVSLFWYQQALGQGPEFLTYFQNEAQLDKSGLPSDRFFAERPEGSVSTLKIQRTQQEDSAVYLCASSLGTGVTEAFFGQGTRLTVV.

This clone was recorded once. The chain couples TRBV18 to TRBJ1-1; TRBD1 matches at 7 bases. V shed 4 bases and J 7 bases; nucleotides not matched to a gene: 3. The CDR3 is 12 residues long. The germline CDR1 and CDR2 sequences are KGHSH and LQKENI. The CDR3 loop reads CASSRDSREAFF. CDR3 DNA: TGTGCCAGCTCACGGGACAGTCGTGAAGCTTTCTTT.

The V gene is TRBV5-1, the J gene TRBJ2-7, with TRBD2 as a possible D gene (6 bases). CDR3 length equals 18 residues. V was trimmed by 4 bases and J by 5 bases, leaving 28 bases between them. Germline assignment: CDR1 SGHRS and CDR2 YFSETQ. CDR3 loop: CASSQSSGGVMGRNEQYF. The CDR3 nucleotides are TGCGCCAGCAGCCAAAGTTCGGGCGGGGTAATGGGAAGGAACGAGCAGTACTTC.

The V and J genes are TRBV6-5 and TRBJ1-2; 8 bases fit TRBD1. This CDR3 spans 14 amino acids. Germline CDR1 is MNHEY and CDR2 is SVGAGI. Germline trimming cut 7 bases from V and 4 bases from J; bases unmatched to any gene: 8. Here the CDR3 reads CASTAGGAVYGYTF. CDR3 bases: TGTGCCAGCACGGCAGGGGGCGCTGTCTATGGCTACACCTTC.

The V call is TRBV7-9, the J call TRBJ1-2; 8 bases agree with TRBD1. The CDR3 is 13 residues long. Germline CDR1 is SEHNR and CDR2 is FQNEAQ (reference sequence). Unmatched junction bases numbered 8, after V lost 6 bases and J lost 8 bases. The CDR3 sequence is CASRPGGGRGYTF. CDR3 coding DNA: TGTGCCAGCAGGCCAGGGGGCGGGAGAGGCTACACCTTC. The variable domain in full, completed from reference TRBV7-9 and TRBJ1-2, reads DTGVSQNPRHKITKRGQNVTFRCDPISEHNRLYWYRQTLGQGPEFLTYFQNEAQLEKSRLLSDRFSAERPKGSFSTLEIQRTEQGDSAMYLCASRPGGGRGYTFGSGTRLTVV.

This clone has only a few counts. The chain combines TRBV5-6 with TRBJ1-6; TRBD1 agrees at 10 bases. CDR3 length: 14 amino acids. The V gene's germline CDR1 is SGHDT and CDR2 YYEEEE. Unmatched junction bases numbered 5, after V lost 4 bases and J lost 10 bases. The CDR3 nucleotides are TGTGCCAGCAGCGCCGGGACAGGGGTCTCACCCCTCCACTTT. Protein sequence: CASSAGTGVSPLHF.

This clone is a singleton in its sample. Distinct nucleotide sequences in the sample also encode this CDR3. CDR3 sequence: CASSLGTGGYTGELFF. Written as DNA, the CDR3 is TGTGCCAGCAGCCTGGGAACAGGGGGCTACACCGGGGAGCTGTTTTTT. This chain joins TRBV5-4 and TRBJ2-2; 9 bases agree with TRBD1. Germline V gene sequence: CDR1 SGHNT, CDR2 YYREEE (reference sequence). V dropped 4 bases and J dropped 3; count of bases not matched to a gene: 7. CDR3 length: 16 residues.

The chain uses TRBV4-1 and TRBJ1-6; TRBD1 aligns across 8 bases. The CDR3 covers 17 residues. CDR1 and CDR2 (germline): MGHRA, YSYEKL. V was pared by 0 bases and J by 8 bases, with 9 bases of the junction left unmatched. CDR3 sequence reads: CASSQELTGVRDSPLHF. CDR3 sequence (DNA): TGCGCCAGCAGCCAAGAGCTGACAGGGGTCCGAGATTCACCCCTCCACTTT.

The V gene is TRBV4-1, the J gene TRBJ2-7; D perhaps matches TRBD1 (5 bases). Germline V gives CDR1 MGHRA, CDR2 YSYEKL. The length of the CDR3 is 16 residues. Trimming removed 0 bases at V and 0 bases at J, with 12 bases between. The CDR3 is CASSQDSQDISYEQYF. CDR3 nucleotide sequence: TGCGCCAGCAGCCAAGATAGCCAGGACATCTCCTACGAGCAGTACTTC.

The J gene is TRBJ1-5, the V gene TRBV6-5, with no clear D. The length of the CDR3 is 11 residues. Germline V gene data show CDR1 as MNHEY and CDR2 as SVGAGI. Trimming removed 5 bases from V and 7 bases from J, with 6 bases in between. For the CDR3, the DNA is TGTGCCAGCAGTCAATTCCAGCCCCAGCATTTT. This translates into CASSQFQPQHF.